Sequencing of this T cell receptor (beta chain) was carried out in a study of CD8 T cells in Susac syndrome. Reverse transcription of 0.5 to 1 ug RNA was performed with random hexamers. The amplification used immunoSEQ multiplex PCR on TCR beta CDR3; it spanned 54 Vbeta and 13 Jbeta. Each CDR3 protein is one row after TCRdb ran MiXCR on the immunoSEQ multiplex PCR reads. In the table there are fewer than 80,000 distinct CDR3 sequences, over 90% of which are singletons. The germline V and J ends were trimmed by 3 bases and 8 bases, with 14 bases remaining between them. This CDR3 contains 15 residues. J is TRBJ1-6 and V is TRBV12-3 or TRBV12-4, with TRBD1 as a possible D gene (6 bases). This clonotype was obtained from a human donor in good health. Sequenced sample: CD8+ T cells from PBMCs. This chain's CDR3 is CASSFLGGADSPLHF. The CDR3 coding sequence is TGTGCCAGCAGTTTCCTTGGGGGGGCCGATTCACCCCTCCACTTT.